This T cell receptor beta chain was recovered during a study of cytomegalovirus exposure and HLA in healthy donors. The PCR employed 60 Vbeta primers together with 13 Jbeta primers. The protocol was immunoSEQ multiplex PCR, while the TCRdb copy is restricted to in-frame clones and leaves out a portion. The table lists 150,000 or so clones, approximately 80% of them singletons. Germline-derived CDR1 and CDR2 are SNHLY and FYNNEI. This CDR3 contains 15 residues. Trimming took 9 bases from V and 9 from J; bases not matched to a gene: 8. These donors, healthy bone marrow donors, were studied. Notes on this clone: Antigen specificity is unknown.

Study-wide points: Apparent HLA restriction characterized most CMV-associated TCR beta chains in a later analysis. In an earlier analysis, in around 590 donors, most V segments appeared productive either ~87% or ~30% of the time.

This clonotype was sampled from a man aged 18 to 30 in good health and CMV-seronegative. Sequencing input: PBMCs. V and J are TRBV2 and TRBJ2-1, with TRBD2 identical over 16 bases. The CDR3 DNA reads as TGTGCCAGAGCCTCGGGACTAGCGGGGGGGCTTGAGCAGTTCTTC. Its translation is CARASGLAGGLEQFF.